These 8 T cell receptor beta chains were sequenced from one sample in a study of cytomegalovirus exposure and HLA in healthy donors (dated by TCRdb to about 2017). Libraries were made using the immunoSEQ multiplex PCR assay. For the multiplex PCR, a mixture combining 60 forward primers for TCR Vbeta segments and 13 reverse primers for TCR Jbeta segments was used. Held by TCRdb, this immuneACCESS table contains in-frame sequences only and omits some clones. Under half of the omission traces to an unresolved V gene where checked; the cause of the rest is unknown. A total of roughly 120,000 clones appear in this sample, nearly 80% of them only once. The ten largest clones add up to 3.3% of the sample. Specimen: PBMCs. The receptors were gathered from a woman aged 25 to 39 in good health and CMV-seropositive.

This clone was recorded a few times. This chain connects TRBV6-1 to TRBJ1-1; 7 nucleotides align to TRBD1. The CDR3 spans 15 residues. J lost 1 base, V lost 6 bases, and 8 bases had no gene match. Germline CDR1 is MNHNS and CDR2 is SASEGT. The CDR3 DNA reads TGTGCCAGCAGACTTCGGACAGGCCGGAACACTGAAGCTTTCTTT. Translation: CASRLRTGRNTEAFF.

The rearrangement uses TRBV7-2 and TRBJ2-5; the D is unclear. Between the trimmed V and J ends, which lost 2 bases and 2 bases, there was a span of 9 bases. The CDR3 has 14 amino acids. Germline CDR1 and CDR2: SGHTA and FQGNSA. In DNA form, the CDR3 reads TGTGCCAGCAGCTTAAGCCTGTTACAAGAGACCCAGTACTTC. It codes for CASSLSLLQETQYF.

V gene TRBV9 combines with J gene TRBJ1-6; 7 nucleotides match TRBD1. CDR1 is SGDLS and CDR2 is YYNGEE in the germline V gene. Germline trimming cut 3 bases from V and 10 bases from J; bases unmatched to any gene: 10. CDR3 size: 15 residues. In DNA, the CDR3 is TGTGCCAGCAGCGCGACTTCCCAGGGGGAATCACCCCTCCACTTT. Protein: CASSATSQGESPLHF.

V gene TRBV6-5 combines with J gene TRBJ2-5; 7 bases fit TRBD2. Germline V gene sequence: CDR1 MNHEY, CDR2 SVGAGI. This CDR3 is built from 15 residues. The junction had 7 bases not matched to a gene; V was cut back by 2 bases and J by 4 bases. The DNA for the CDR3 is TGTGCCAGCAGTTACGGCGCGGGGGAGGGAGAGACCCAGTACTTC. Translated, it gives CASSYGAGEGETQYF.

The gene calls are TRBV5-6 and TRBJ1-5; D not certain. The V gene lost 3 bases and the J gene lost 6 bases, with 7 bases spanning the gap. In germline, CDR1 is SGHDT, CDR2 YYEEEE. This CDR3 region has 12 residues. The CDR3 loop reads CASSYGVQPQHF. The CDR3 DNA sequence: TGTGCCAGCAGCTACGGAGTTCAGCCCCAGCATTTT.

This clone occurred a few times. The chain employs TRBV13 and TRBJ2-7; D might be TRBD2 (5 bases). Germline values: CDR1 PRHDT, CDR2 FYEKMQ (reference sequence). V was trimmed by 1 base and J by 4 bases, leaving 8 bases between them. The CDR3 spans 13 residues. CDR3 protein: CASSLARDYEQYF. Written as DNA, the CDR3 is TGTGCCAGCAGCTTAGCACGGGATTACGAGCAGTACTTC.

The chain couples TRBV4-2 to TRBJ2-7; 8 bases agree with TRBD2. The germline V gene has CDR1 LGHNA and CDR2 YNFKEQ. The V gene end was trimmed by 4 bases and the J gene end by 2 bases; junction bases not matched to a gene: 4. This CDR3 has 14 residues. This chain's CDR3 is CASSPQGLAYEQYF. The DNA for the CDR3 is TGTGCCAGCAGCCCCCAGGGACTAGCCTACGAGCAGTACTTC.

The gene calls are TRBV23-1 and TRBJ1-2, with unresolved D. TRBV23-1 is labeled an ORF, and its function is uncertain. V was clipped by 8 bases and J by 0 bases, with 19 bases between them. The CDR3 covers 16 residues. CDR3 region: CASGRGGSPTNYGYTF. Here the CDR3 DNA reads TGCGCCAGCGGGCGGGGAGGGTCCCCGACTAACTATGGCTACACCTTC.